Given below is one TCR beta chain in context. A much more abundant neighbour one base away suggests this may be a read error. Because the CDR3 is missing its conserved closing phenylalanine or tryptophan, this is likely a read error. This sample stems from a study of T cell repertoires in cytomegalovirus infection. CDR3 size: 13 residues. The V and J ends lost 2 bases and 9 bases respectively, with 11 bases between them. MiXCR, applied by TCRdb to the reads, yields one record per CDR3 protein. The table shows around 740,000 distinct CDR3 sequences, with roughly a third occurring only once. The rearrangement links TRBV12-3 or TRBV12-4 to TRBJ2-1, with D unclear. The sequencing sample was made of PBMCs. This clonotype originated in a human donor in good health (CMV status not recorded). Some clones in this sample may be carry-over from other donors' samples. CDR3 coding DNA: TGTGCCAGCAGTTTACCCAGTTGGGGTGAGCAGTTCTTA. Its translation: CASSLPSWGEQFL.